A single sample gave rise to the 17 T cell receptor beta chains below, sequenced in a study of OX40 agonist ivuxolimab in advanced cancers. Profiled with immunoSEQ multiplex PCR; TCRdb holds only in-frame clones, not every one. Among roughly 48,000 clones, 70% to 90% were seen once, and the ten largest hold 9.9%. The source was CD4+ or CD8+ T cells sorted from blood, collected in a trial of the OX40 agonist ivuxolimab. These TCRs come from an adult with an advanced solid tumor such as melanoma, head and neck, liver or kidney cancer.

V gene TRBV11-2 combines with J gene TRBJ2-2; possible D gene TRBD1, 6 bases. CDR3 size: 17 residues. Germline V gives CDR1 SGHAT, CDR2 FQNNGV. Trimming took off 5 bases at V and 2 bases at J, with 18 bases between the two ends. The CDR3 protein is CASSPTTGTLNTGELFF. Written as DNA, the CDR3 is TGTGCCAGCAGCCCTACTACCGGGACACTTAACACCGGGGAGCTGTTTTTT. The full variable domain, in which reference TRBV11-2 and TRBJ2-2 provide the parts outside the CDR3, is EAGVAQSPRYKIIEKRQSVAFWCNPISGHATLYWYQQILGQGPKLLIQFQNNGVVDDSQLPKDRFSAERLKGVDSTLKIQPAKLEDSAVYLCASSPTTGTLNTGELFFGEGSRLTVL.

In nucleotides, the CDR3 is TGTGCCAGTAGTCAGACCCCGGGGTATGAGCAGTTCTTC. Amino acids: CASSQTPGYEQFF. The chain has TRBV19 and TRBJ2-1; TRBD2 is a possible D gene (5 bases). The CDR3 extends over 13 amino acids. Trimming removed 5 bases from V and 8 bases from J, with 13 bases in between. The germline gives CDR1 LNHDA, CDR2 SQIVND (reference sequence).

The CDR3 coding sequence is TGTGCCAGTAGTATAACAGGGAGAGGGAATGAGCAGTTCTTC. It translates to CASSITGRGNEQFF. This chain uses TRBV19 with TRBJ2-1; weak D call: TRBD1 (6 bases). CDR3 length: 14 amino acids. Germline V gene sequence: CDR1 LNHDA, CDR2 SQIVND (reference sequence). V lost 2 bases and J 7 bases, leaving 12 bases between the germline ends.

This clone has only a few counts. The chain employs TRBV29-1 and TRBJ2-1, with 12 bases matching TRBD2. Germline trimming cut 3 bases from V and 2 bases from J; bases unmatched to any gene: 5. Germline V gene sequence: CDR1 SQVTM, CDR2 ANQGSEA. The length of the CDR3 is 16 residues. The CDR3 protein is CSVDPSGRAAYNEQFF. As DNA, the CDR3 is TGCAGCGTTGACCCTAGCGGGAGGGCCGCCTACAATGAGCAGTTCTTC.

The chain uses TRBV7-9 and TRBJ2-1; D remains ambiguous. Germline V gene lookup returns CDR1 SEHNR and CDR2 FQNEAQ (reference sequence). The CDR3 extends over 14 amino acids. The ends were cut back, 3 bases at V and 0 bases at J, with 6 bases in the middle. The CDR3 region has the DNA TGTGCCAGCAGCTTGCCTAGCTCCTACAATGAGCAGTTCTTC. It yields the protein CASSLPSSYNEQFF.

Concerning this clone itself: One junction end disagrees with the germline gene, perhaps due to a read error. V is TRBV7-7 and J is TRBJ2-1; TRBD2 matches 12 bases. The germline V gene has CDR1 SSHAT and CDR2 FNYEAQ (reference sequence). The CDR3 extends over 16 amino acids. The CDR3: CASSLGLAGNSGEQFF. CDR3 bases: TGTGCTAGCAGCCTAGGACTAGCGGGAAACTCGGGTGAGCAGTTCTTC.

The DNA for the CDR3 is TGTGCCAGCAGCCCCAGGGGATCGTCGAACACTGAAGCTTTCTTT. Protein sequence: CASSPRGSSNTEAFF. This chain connects TRBV11-3 to TRBJ1-1; D may be TRBD1 (6 bases). Germline CDR1 SGHNT, CDR2 YENEEA. V was cut by 5 bases and J by 1 base, with 14 bases left in between. The CDR3 covers 15 residues.

The chain links TRBV25-1 to TRBJ2-7; D might be TRBD1 (6 bases). This CDR3 comprises 14 residues. The germline V and J ends were trimmed by 7 bases and 2 bases, with 15 bases remaining between them. CDR1 MGHDK and CDR2 SYGVNS come from the germline V gene. The CDR3 is CASITEQGPYEQYF. As DNA, the CDR3 is TGTGCCAGCATCACTGAACAGGGCCCCTACGAGCAGTACTTC.

This clone was detected only a few times. J is TRBJ2-5 and V is TRBV4-1; no firm D call. Germline V gene sequence: CDR1 MGHRA, CDR2 YSYEKL. Trimming stripped 2 bases from V and 5 bases from J, with 9 bases between. The CDR3 is made up of 13 amino acids. The CDR3 region is CASSQNPRETQYF. DNA of the CDR3: TGCGCCAGCAGCCAAAACCCCCGGGAGACCCAGTACTTC.

V is TRBV5-5 and J is TRBJ1-5; 9 bases map to TRBD1. The CDR3 is 15 amino acids. J was trimmed by 4 bases and V by 1 base; bases with no gene match: 3. CDR1 is SGHKS and CDR2 is YYEKEE in the germline V gene (reference sequence). CDR3 nucleotide sequence: TGTGCCAGCAGCTTGACCGGGACAGGGAATCAGCCCCAGCATTTT. It yields the protein CASSLTGTGNQPQHF.

The chain employs TRBV18 and TRBJ2-3; TRBD1 is a possible D gene (6 bases). Trimming removed 4 bases at V and 0 bases at J, with 8 bases between. The CDR3 has 14 amino acids. Germline V gene lookup returns CDR1 KGHSH and CDR2 LQKENI. The CDR3 loop is CASSRGPSTDTQYF. As DNA, the CDR3 is TGTGCCAGCTCACGGGGGCCTAGCACAGATACGCAGTATTTT.

Turning to this clone: One end of the junction does not line up with germline, which may come from a read error. The chain is built from TRBV7-7 and TRBJ2-5, with TRBD2 matching over 10 bases. The end of the DNA fits TRBJ2-7 better, so the J call may be wrong. The CDR3 has 15 residues. Germline-derived CDR1 and CDR2 are SSHAT and FNYEAQ (reference sequence). Written as DNA, the CDR3 is TGTGCTAGCAGCTTAGCTAGCGGGAGTCGCCACGAGCAGTACTTC. Translation gives CASSLASGSRHEQYF.

Concerning this clone itself: The same CDR3 can be traced to other DNA sequences in this sample. This rearrangement joins TRBV9 to TRBJ2-7; the D is unclear. This CDR3 has 13 amino acids. V shed 2 bases and J shed 0 bases, with 6 bases lying between them. The germline CDR1 and CDR2 sequences are SGDLS and YYNGEE. This CDR3 is CASSVAHSYEQYF. As DNA, the CDR3 is TGTGCCAGCAGCGTCGCCCACTCCTACGAGCAGTACTTC.

The chain recombines TRBV14 with TRBJ2-4; the D is unclear. The CDR3 length is 13 residues. Germline V gene lookup returns CDR1 SGHDN and CDR2 FVKESK. The V and J ends lost 1 base and 7 bases respectively, with 8 bases between them. CDR3 DNA sequence: TGTGCCAGCAGCCAAGGGTCCATCAACATTCAGTACTTC. Protein sequence: CASSQGSINIQYF.

This chain connects TRBV7-9 to TRBJ1-5; unclear D gene. Deletions cut 5 bases from V and 6 bases from J, with 14 bases between. Germline CDR1 and CDR2: SEHNR and FQNEAQ (reference sequence). This CDR3 spans 14 amino acids. The CDR3 coding sequence is TGTGCCAGCAGCACTCTGGATGGTGGTCAGCCCCAGCATTTT. As protein: CASSTLDGGQPQHF.

This clone was counted only a few times. The chain is built from TRBV9 and TRBJ2-1; the match to TRBD2 covers 12 bases. Germline CDR1 reads SGDLS; CDR2 reads YYNGEE. V trimming: 5 bases; J trimming: 8 bases; junction bases outside the gene matches: 8. This CDR3 comprises 15 residues. The CDR3 DNA sequence: TGTGCCAGCAGTGTGACTAGCGGGAGCGTACATGAGCAGTTCTTC. Amino acid sequence: CASSVTSGSVHEQFF.

The chain employs TRBV19 and TRBJ1-2, with TRBD1 as a possible D gene (6 bases). Germline-derived CDR1 and CDR2 are LNHDA and SQIVND (reference sequence). V dropped 8 bases and J dropped 4 bases, with 20 bases sitting between them. The CDR3 has 15 residues. CDR3: CASYSDRGGFYGYTF. The CDR3 nucleotides are TGTGCCAGTTACTCTGACAGAGGGGGATTCTATGGCTACACCTTC.